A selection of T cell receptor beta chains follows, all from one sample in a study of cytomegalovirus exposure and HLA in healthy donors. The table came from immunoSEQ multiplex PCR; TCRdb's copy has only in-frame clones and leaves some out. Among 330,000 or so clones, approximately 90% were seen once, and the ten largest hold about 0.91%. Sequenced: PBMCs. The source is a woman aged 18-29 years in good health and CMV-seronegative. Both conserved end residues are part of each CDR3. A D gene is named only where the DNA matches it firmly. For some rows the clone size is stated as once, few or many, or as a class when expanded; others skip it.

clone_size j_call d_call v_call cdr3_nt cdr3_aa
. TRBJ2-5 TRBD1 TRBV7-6 TGTGCCAGCAGCTTAGGGACAGGGGCTGAGACCCAGTACTTC CASSLGTGAETQYF
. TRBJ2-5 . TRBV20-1 TGCAGTGCTAGTCCGGGAGAGGCCCAGTACTTC CSASPGEAQYF
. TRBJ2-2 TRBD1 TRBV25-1 TGTGCCAGCAGTTCCTCCACTTGGACAGGGGGCCCCGGGGAGCTGTTTTTT CASSSSTWTGGPGELFF
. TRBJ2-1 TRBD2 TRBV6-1 TGTGCCAGCAGTGAAGGACTAGCGGGATACAATGAGCAGTTCTTC CASSEGLAGYNEQFF
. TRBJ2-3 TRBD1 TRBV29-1 TGCAGCGTTGAGGGACAGCGCACAGATACGCAGTATTTT CSVEGQRTDTQYF
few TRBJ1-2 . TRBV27 TGTGCCAGCAGTTTACAGGGTGGCTATGGCTACACCTTC CASSLQGGYGYTF
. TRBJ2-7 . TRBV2 TGTGCCAGCAGTGAGGGGAAAGAGGGCTACGAGCAGTACTTC CASSEGKEGYEQYF
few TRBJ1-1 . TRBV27 TGTGCCACCCAGGCAGGGCAGGGCACTGAAGCTTTCTTT CATQAGQGTEAFF
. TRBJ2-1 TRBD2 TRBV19 TGTGCCAGTAGTACCCAGCGGGAATCGGGTGAGCAGTTCTTC CASSTQRESGEQFF
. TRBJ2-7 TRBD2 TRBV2 TGTGCCAGCAGTGAAGTGGCTAGCGGTTCCTACGAGCAGTACTTC CASSEVASGSYEQYF
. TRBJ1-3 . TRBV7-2 TGTGCCAGCAGCTCTTTCGACAGGTTGAACACCATATATTTT CASSSFDRLNTIYF
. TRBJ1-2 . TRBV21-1 TGTGCCAGCAGCAACCGAAGATCCGACAGGGTTGATGGCTACACCTTC CASSNRRSDRVDGYTF
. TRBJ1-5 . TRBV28 TGTGCCAGCAGTCCCCTTCCCAATCAGCCCCAGCATTTT CASSPLPNQPQHF
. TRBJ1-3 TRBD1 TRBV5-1 TGCGCCAGCAGCCAGGGACAGACAAACACCATATATTTT CASSQGQTNTIYF
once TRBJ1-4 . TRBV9 TGTGCCAGCAGCGTAGATTCCGTAGAAAAACTGTTTTTT CASSVDSVEKLFF
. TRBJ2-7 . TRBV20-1 TGCAGTGCTACCGAGTACTACGAGCAGTACTTC CSATEYYEQYF
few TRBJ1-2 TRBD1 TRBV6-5 TGTGCCAGCCGACCCCGGACAGGGTGGGCCTATGGCTACACCTTC CASRPRTGWAYGYTF
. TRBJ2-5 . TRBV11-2 TGTGCCAGCAGCTTAGCCCTAGTGGAGACCCAGTACTTC CASSLALVETQYF
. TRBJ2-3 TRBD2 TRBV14 TGTGCCAGCAGCCAAGATCCCATAGCGGGAGGCCTCTACACAGATACGCAGTATTTT CASSQDPIAGGLYTDTQYF
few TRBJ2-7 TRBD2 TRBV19 TGTGCCAGTAGTATTTCCCCGGGGCTAGCGGGGAACTACGAGCAGTACTTC CASSISPGLAGNYEQYF
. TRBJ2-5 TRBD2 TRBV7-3 TGTGCCAGCAGCCCCGGGGCGGGGGTAGAGACCCAGTACTTC CASSPGAGVETQYF
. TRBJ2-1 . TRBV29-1 TGCAGCCCTCGAGGGGACTTCGGGGAGCAGTTCTTC CSPRGDFGEQFF
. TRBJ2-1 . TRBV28 TGTGCCAGCAGTTTATTCGGGGTCCGGGGGTACAATGAGCAGTTCTTC CASSLFGVRGYNEQFF
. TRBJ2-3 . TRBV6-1 TGTGCCAGCAGTGAAGGGAGCCCCACAGATACGCAGTATTTT CASSEGSPTDTQYF
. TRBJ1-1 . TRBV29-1 TGCAGCGTTGAAGCTCCGGACAGACTTCTTGGGACTGAAGCTTTCTTT CSVEAPDRLLGTEAFF
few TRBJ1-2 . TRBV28 TGTGCCAGCAGCTGGGGGGGAAACTATGGCTACACCTTC CASSWGGNYGYTF
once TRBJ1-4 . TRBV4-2 TGTGCCAGCAGCCAAGATGACGGAGGGGATGAAAAACTGTTTTTT CASSQDDGGDEKLFF
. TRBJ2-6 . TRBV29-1 TGCAGCGTCGCAACAGGGGACTCTTCTGGGGCCAACGTCCTGACTTTC CSVATGDSSGANVLTF
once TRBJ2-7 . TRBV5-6 TGTGCCAGCAGTCCGGAGCCGTTGGACGAGCAGTACTTC CASSPEPLDEQYF
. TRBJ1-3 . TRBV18 TGTGCCAGCTCAGAACAAGGAAACACCATATATTTT CASSEQGNTIYF
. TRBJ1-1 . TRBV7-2 TGTGCCAGCAGCCAGAGGGGGACTGAAGCTTTCTTT CASSQRGTEAFF
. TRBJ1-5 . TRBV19 TGTGCCAGTACGGAGGGGCACATTCAGCCCCAGCATTTT CASTEGHIQPQHF